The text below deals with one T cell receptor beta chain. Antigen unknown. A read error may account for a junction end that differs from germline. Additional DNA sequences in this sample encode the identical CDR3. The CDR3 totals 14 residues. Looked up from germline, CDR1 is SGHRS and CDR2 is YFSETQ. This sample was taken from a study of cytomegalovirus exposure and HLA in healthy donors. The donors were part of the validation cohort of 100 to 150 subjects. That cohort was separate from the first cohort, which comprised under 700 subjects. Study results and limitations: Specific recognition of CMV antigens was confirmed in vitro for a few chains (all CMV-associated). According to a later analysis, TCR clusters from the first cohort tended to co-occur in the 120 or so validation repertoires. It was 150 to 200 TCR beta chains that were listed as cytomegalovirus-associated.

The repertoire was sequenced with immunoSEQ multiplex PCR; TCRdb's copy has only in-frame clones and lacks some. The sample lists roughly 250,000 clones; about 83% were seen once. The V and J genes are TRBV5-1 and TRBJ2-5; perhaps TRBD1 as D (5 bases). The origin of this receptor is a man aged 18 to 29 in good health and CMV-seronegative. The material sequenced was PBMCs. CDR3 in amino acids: CASSLEQGGETQYF. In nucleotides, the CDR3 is TGCGCTAGCAGCTTGGAGCAGGGTGGGGAGACCCAGTACTTC.